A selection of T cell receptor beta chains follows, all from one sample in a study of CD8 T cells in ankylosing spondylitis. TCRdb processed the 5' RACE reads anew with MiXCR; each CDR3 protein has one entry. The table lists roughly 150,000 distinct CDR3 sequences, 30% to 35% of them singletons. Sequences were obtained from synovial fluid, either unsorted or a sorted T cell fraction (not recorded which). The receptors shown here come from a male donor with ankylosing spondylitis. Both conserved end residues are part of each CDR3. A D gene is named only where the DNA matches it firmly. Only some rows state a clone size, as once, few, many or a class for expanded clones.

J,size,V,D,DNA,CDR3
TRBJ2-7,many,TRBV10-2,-,TGCGCCAGCAGCCCGTCCTGGACTGAGCAGTACTTC,CASSPSWTEQYF
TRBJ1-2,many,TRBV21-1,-,TGTGCCGCACAGGCGGACTATGGCTACACCTTC,CAAQADYGYTF
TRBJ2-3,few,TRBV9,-,TGTGCCAGCAGCTCCACCGGGACTCCTTTGCTAGATACGCAGTATTTT,CASSSTGTPLLDTQYF
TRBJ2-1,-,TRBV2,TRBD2,TGTGCCAGCAGTGAGGGTCTCGCGGGAGGTAGTGATGAGCAGTTCTTC,CASSEGLAGGSDEQFF
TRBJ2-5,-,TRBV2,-,TGTGCCAGCAGTGAATTCGGGGGCCCACAAGAGACCCAGTACTTC,CASSEFGGPQETQYF
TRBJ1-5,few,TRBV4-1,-,TGCGCCAGCAGCCAAGATGAGTCGGTCTTTAGCAATCAGCCCCAGCATTTT,CASSQDESVFSNQPQHF
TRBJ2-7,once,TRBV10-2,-,TGCGCCAGCAGCGCCAGGTCCGGGACAAACACCTACGAGCAGTACTTC,CASSARSGTNTYEQYF
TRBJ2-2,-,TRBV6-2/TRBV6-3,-,TGTGCCAGCAAGGGGAAGGAGGCCGCGAACACCGGGGAGCTGTTTTTT,CASKGKEAANTGELFF
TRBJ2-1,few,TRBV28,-,TGTGCCAGCAGGACGCACAATGAGCAGTTCTTC,CASRTHNEQFF
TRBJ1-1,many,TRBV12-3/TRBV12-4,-,TGTGCCAGCAGTCCCCGACAGGTTCGATCGGTTTGGACTGAAGCTTTCTTT,CASSPRQVRSVWTEAFF
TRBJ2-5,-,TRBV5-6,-,TGTGCCAGCAGCTTGGACCCTCGGACCCAGTACTTC,CASSLDPRTQYF
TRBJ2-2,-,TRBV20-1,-,TGCAGTGCTAGAGGTAGCACGAACACCGGGGAGCTGTTTTTT,CSARGSTNTGELFF
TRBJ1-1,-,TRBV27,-,TGTGCCAGCAGTCCACGACAGGCTGTCACTGAAGCTTTCTTT,CASSPRQAVTEAFF
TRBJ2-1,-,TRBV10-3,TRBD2,TGTGCCATCAGTGAGTCCTGGACTAGCAGTAATGAGCAGTTCTTC,CAISESWTSSNEQFF
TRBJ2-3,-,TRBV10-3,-,TGTGCCACCCAAGACCCCGATCGGTCAGATACGCAGTATTTT,CATQDPDRSDTQYF
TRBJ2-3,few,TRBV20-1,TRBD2,TGCAGTGCTGGGGGGACTAGCGGGCGTACATCAGATACGCAGTATTTT,CSAGGTSGRTSDTQYF
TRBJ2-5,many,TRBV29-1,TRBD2,TGCAGCGTTGGATTGCTAGCGGGTCAAGAGACCCAGTACTTC,CSVGLLAGQETQYF
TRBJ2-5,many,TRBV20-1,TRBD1,TGCAGTGCTATAGCACCGGGACAGGGGGTAAAAGAGACCCAGTACTTC,CSAIAPGQGVKETQYF
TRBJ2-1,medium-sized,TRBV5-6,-,TGTGCCAGCAGTTACCTCGGACGGGAGAGATACAATGAGCAGTTCTTC,CASSYLGRERYNEQFF
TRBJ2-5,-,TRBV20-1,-,TGCAGTTCATCCACAACACGGGCCCAAGAGACCCAGTACTTC,CSSSTTRAQETQYF
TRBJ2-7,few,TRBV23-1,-,TGCGCCAGCAGTCAACCCTGGGAGGCCACCTACGAGCAGTACTTC,CASSQPWEATYEQYF
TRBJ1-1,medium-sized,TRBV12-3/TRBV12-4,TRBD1,TGTGCCAGCAGTCCCCGGGGACAGGGAAGGCCTGAAGCTTTCTTT,CASSPRGQGRPEAFF
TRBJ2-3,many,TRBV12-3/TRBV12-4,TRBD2,TGTGCCAGCAGTTCGGAGCGGGGGGGCCGTAGGACAGATACGCAGTATTTT,CASSSERGGRRTDTQYF
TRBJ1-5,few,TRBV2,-,TGTGCCAGCAATCTGCAGGGTTTGGGGTTGAATTTT,CASNLQGLGLNF
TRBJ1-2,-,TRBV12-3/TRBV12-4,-,TGTGCCAGCAGTCCCGGTGCCAGGGAGAACTATGGCTACACCTTC,CASSPGARENYGYTF
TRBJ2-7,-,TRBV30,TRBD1,TGTGCCTGGAGTGGGACAGGGAGTGGGGCCGAGCAGTACTTC,CAWSGTGSGAEQYF
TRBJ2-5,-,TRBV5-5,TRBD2,TGTGCCAGCAGCTCGGGACCCCGGACTAGCGGGGGCCAAGAGACCCAGTACTTC,CASSSGPRTSGGQETQYF
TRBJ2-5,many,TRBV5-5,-,TGTGCCAGCAGCTCGGGACTTCGAGAGACCCAGTACTTC,CASSSGLRETQYF
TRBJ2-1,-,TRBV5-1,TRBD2,TGCGCCAGCAGCTTGGCTAGCGGGGGCTACAATGAGCAGTTCTTC,CASSLASGGYNEQFF
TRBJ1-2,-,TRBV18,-,TGTGCCAGCTCACCGGCCAGCTCATATGGCTACACCTTC,CASSPASSYGYTF
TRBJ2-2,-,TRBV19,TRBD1,TGTGCTACAGGGGCCGAGGGGACCGGGGAGCTGTTTTTT,CATGAEGTGELFF
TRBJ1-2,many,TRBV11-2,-,TGTGCCAGCAGCCCGAGTCCACCATGGGATGGCTACACCTTC,CASSPSPPWDGYTF
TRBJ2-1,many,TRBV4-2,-,TGTGCCAGCAGTCTTAGACTGGCTGTTGGGGATGAGCAGTTCTTC,CASSLRLAVGDEQFF
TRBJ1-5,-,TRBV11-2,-,TGTGCCAGCAGCTTAAGCGGACAGAGCCAGCATTTT,CASSLSGQSQHF
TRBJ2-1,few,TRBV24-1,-,TGTGCCACCAGTGAAAGCGGTGAGCAGTTCTTC,CATSESGEQFF
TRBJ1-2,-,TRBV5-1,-,TGCGCCAGCAGCTCCCAAGGAGGCTACACCTTC,CASSSQGGYTF
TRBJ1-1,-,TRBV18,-,TGTGCCAGCTCACCGGGAAGGACACCACTGAACACTGAAGCTTTCTTT,CASSPGRTPLNTEAFF
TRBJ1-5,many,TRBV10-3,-,TGTGCCATCAGTGAGTCAATGGCAGACGATAGCAATCAGCCCCAGCATTTT,CAISESMADDSNQPQHF
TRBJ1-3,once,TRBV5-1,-,TGCGCCAGCAGCTTGGACGGGGCTGGAAACACCATATATTTT,CASSLDGAGNTIYF
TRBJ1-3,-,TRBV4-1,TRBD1,TGCGCCAGCAGCCAAGATCCGGGACAGGGAGCCGGAAACACCATATATTTT,CASSQDPGQGAGNTIYF
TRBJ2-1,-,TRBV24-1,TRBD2,TGTGCCACCAGTGATGTACTAGCGGGAGAGGTTAATGAGCAGTTCTTC,CATSDVLAGEVNEQFF
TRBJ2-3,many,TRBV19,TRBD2,TGTGCCAGTAGTATTGCGGGGGGGGGGACAGATACGCAGTATTTT,CASSIAGGGTDTQYF
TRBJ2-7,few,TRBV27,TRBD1,TGTGCCAGCAGTATGGGGACAGGGGGCTCCTACGAGCAGTACTTC,CASSMGTGGSYEQYF
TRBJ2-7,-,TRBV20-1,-,TGCAGTGCTAGATGGGCGGGGCGCCCCTACGAGCAGTACTTC,CSARWAGRPYEQYF
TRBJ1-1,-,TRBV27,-,TGTGCCAGCAGTTTTAGGGCGGTACTGGGGAACACTGAAGCTTTCTTT,CASSFRAVLGNTEAFF
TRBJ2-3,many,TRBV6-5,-,TGTGCCAGCAGTTACCGGGGCCAGCCTTTTCCAGATACGCAGTATTTT,CASSYRGQPFPDTQYF